This passage covers 3 T cell receptor beta chains from one sample sequenced in a study of identifying expanded T cells in peripheral blood. Profiled with immunoSEQ multiplex PCR; TCRdb holds only in-frame clones, not every one. The sample has 100,000 or so clones; around 88% are singletons. Sequencing used blood. The receptor source for this set is a person aged 18 to 75 in good health.

The V and J genes are TRBV7-7 and TRBJ2-1; 7 bases map to TRBD1. The junction had 11 bases not matched to a gene; V was cut back by 4 bases and J by 8 bases. This CDR3 comprises 15 residues. Germline V CDR1 and CDR2: SSHAT, FNYEAQ (reference sequence). CDR3 in amino acids: CASSSGQRYSHEQFF. CDR3 nucleotides: TGTGCCAGCAGCTCGGGACAGCGGTACAGCCATGAGCAGTTCTTC.

This chain joins TRBV6-1 and TRBJ1-1, with a tentative D call TRBD1 (6 bases). Germline assignment: CDR1 MNHNS and CDR2 SASEGT. V lost 6 bases and J lost 3, with 17 bases in between. CDR3 size: 15 residues. The CDR3: CASSGSGADYTEAFF. The CDR3 DNA reads TGTGCCAGCAGCGGGTCGGGGGCGGACTACACTGAAGCTTTCTTT.

The chain couples TRBV5-6 to TRBJ1-2; 7 positions agree with TRBD1. CDR1 and CDR2 from the germline V gene are SGHDT and YYEEEE. CDR3 length: 15 amino acids. V was clipped by 3 bases and J by 5 bases; unmatched bases: 10. CDR3 nucleotides: TGTGCCAGCAGCTCCTGGGGACAGTTAACTTATGGCTACACCTTC. It specifies CASSSWGQLTYGYTF.